A single sample gave rise to the 32 T cell receptor beta chains below, sequenced in a study of Graves' ophthalmopathy and Graves' hyperthyroidism. Amplification from RNA transcripts yielded the TCR beta CDR3 regions. Scientists carried out first-round RT-PCR using HTBI primers and then a second-round multiplex PCR. TCRdb analysed the multiplex PCR reads with MiXCR anew, one entry per CDR3 protein. The table includes over a million distinct CDR3 sequences, about 40% detected once. Sequencing used peripheral blood or thyroid tissue (not recorded which). The receptors here all came from an adult man with Graves' hyperthyroidism.

This chain links TRBV5-6 with TRBJ1-5, with no clear D. Trimming pared 10 bases from V and 0 bases from J, leaving 11 bases between. CDR1 SGHDT and CDR2 YYEEEE come from the germline V gene. CDR3 length: 13 residues. The CDR3 bases are TGTGCCTTGTCAAAAGATAGCAATCAGCCCCAGCATTTT. Protein: CALSKDSNQPQHF.

The V call is TRBV7-9, the J call TRBJ1-5; TRBD1 aligns across 7 bases. The closer fit of TRBJ2-5 to the DNA end suggests the J call may be wrong. This CDR3 region has 14 residues. CDR1 and CDR2 from the germline V gene are SEHNR and FQNEAQ (reference sequence). This chain's CDR3 is CASSNRDSNQPQYF. CDR3 nucleotide sequence: TGTGCCAGCAGCAACCGGGACAGCAATCAGCCCCAGTACTTC.

V gene TRBV7-9 combines with J gene TRBJ2-7, with 8 bases matching TRBD1. The germline gives CDR1 SEHNR, CDR2 FQNEAQ (reference sequence). The CDR3 is 13 residues long. J was trimmed by 6 bases and V by 5 bases; bases with no gene match: 6. CDR3 amino acids: CASSIQTGAEQYF. The CDR3 coding sequence is TGTGCCAGCAGCATCCAGACAGGGGCCGAGCAGTACTTC.

This clonotype was seen more than once but under ten times. The genes are TRBV13 and TRBJ1-2; no definite D call. CDR1 is PRHDT, CDR2 FYEKMQ, per germline (reference sequence). Trimming took off 6 bases at V and 5 bases at J, with 10 bases between the two ends. The CDR3 has 12 amino acids. Here the CDR3 reads CASSDPPYGYTF. In nucleotides, the CDR3 is TGTGCCAGCAGTGACCCCCCTTATGGCTACACCTTC.

This clonotype was detected only a few times. The chain links TRBV5-6 to TRBJ1-3, with D unclear. Trimming pared 4 bases from V and 0 bases from J, leaving 17 bases between. Germline CDR1 is SGHDT and CDR2 is YYEEEE. This CDR3 region has 17 residues. The CDR3 is CASSPWRLTSSGNTIYF. In DNA, the CDR3 is TGTGCCAGCAGCCCATGGCGCTTGACAAGCTCTGGAAACACCATATATTTT.

This chain joins TRBV5-1 and TRBJ1-4; 9 bases map to TRBD1. Trimming at V came to 5 bases and at J to 8 bases, leaving 13 bases not matched to a gene. This CDR3 region has 16 residues. Germline values: CDR1 SGHRS, CDR2 YFSETQ. CDR3 amino acids: CASSLPGQGFQEKLFF. CDR3 nucleotide sequence: TGCGCCAGCAGTTTGCCGGGACAGGGCTTCCAGGAAAAACTGTTTTTT.

CDR3 sequence (DNA): TGTGCCAGCAGCTTAACCCGGGACAGGGCGGGCTACACCTTC. This sequence encodes CASSLTRDRAGYTF. The chain uses TRBV7-3 and TRBJ1-2, with 9 bases that match TRBD1. This CDR3 comprises 14 residues. J gave up 8 bases and V 0 bases, and 4 bases lay outside the gene matches. CDR1 is SGHTA and CDR2 is FQGTGA in the germline V gene.

V gene TRBV10-2 combines with J gene TRBJ2-2, with 11 bases aligning to TRBD2. Trimming removed 6 bases from V and 0 bases from J; junction bases left unmatched: 12. The CDR3 length is 19 residues. The germline V gene encodes CDR1 WSHSY and CDR2 SAAADI. The DNA of the CDR3 is TGCGCCAGCAGAGACCCCTCCGGGACTAGCGGAGCGAACACCGGGGAGCTGTTTTTT. Its translation is CASRDPSGTSGANTGELFF.

This clonotype was counted ten times or more. The chain joins TRBV10-2 to TRBJ1-5; D not certain. The germline CDR1 and CDR2 sequences are WSHSY and SAAADI. V was clipped by 8 bases and J by 0 bases, with 8 bases between them. The CDR3 totals 13 residues. CDR3 protein: CASGKYSNQPQHF. The CDR3 DNA reads as TGCGCCAGCGGTAAATATAGCAATCAGCCCCAGCATTTT.

With regard to this clonotype: One junction end does not reproduce the germline sequence, and a read error may be involved. The chain recombines TRBV12-3 or TRBV12-4 with TRBJ2-7; D ambiguous. CDR3 length: 15 amino acids. The CDR3 bases are TGTGCCAGCAGTTTAGGAGTTCAGACCTCCTACGGGCAGTACTTC. This sequence encodes CASSLGVQTSYGQYF.

A few counts support this clonotype. The chain combines TRBV10-3 with TRBJ1-6; the D gene is possibly TRBD1 (6 bases). The CDR3 loop spans 15 amino acids. Germline V gene lookup returns CDR1 ENHRY and CDR2 SYGVKD. V was clipped by 6 bases and J by 10 bases, with 19 bases between them. CDR3: CAISESGTPRSPLHF. The CDR3 DNA sequence: TGTGCCATCAGCGAATCCGGGACACCTAGATCACCCCTCCACTTT.

This clonotype has ten or more counts. The chain has TRBV9 and TRBJ1-1, with 7 bases that match TRBD1. This CDR3 has 13 amino acids. V lost 0 bases and J lost 11; bases outside the gene matches: 7. Looked up from germline, CDR1 is SGDLS and CDR2 is YYNGEE. CDR3 region: CASSVVTGQSAFF. The CDR3 DNA reads as TGTGCCAGCAGCGTAGTGACAGGGCAGTCTGCTTTCTTT.

This clonotype was seen at least ten times. The chain joins TRBV20-1 to TRBJ1-4, with D unclear. This CDR3 contains 12 residues. The V gene's germline CDR1 is DFQATT and CDR2 SNEGSKA (reference sequence). Trimming pared 1 base from V and 12 bases from J, leaving 12 bases between. The CDR3: CSARVDGLQLFF. For the CDR3, the DNA is TGCAGTGCTAGAGTCGACGGGTTGCAACTGTTTTTT.

The chain carries TRBV2 and TRBJ2-6; the D gene could be TRBD1 or TRBD2 (5 bases each). V gave up 6 bases and J gave up 15 bases, with 12 bases separating them. CDR1 SNHLY and CDR2 FYNNEI come from the germline V gene. The CDR3 consists of 11 residues. This CDR3 reads CASSVSGRLTF. In nucleotides, the CDR3 is TGTGCCAGCAGCGTTTCGGGACGCCTGACTTTC.

In this sample, this clonotype turned up once. A much larger clone differs by one base, so this may be a read error. The chain joins TRBV7-2 to TRBJ2-2; D possibly corresponds to TRBD1 (5 bases). The CDR3 consists of 16 residues. Trimming pared 5 bases from V and 3 bases from J, leaving 16 bases between. Germline V lookup: CDR1 SGHTA, CDR2 FQGNSA. CDR3 sequence (DNA): TGTGCCAGCAGCGTTAGAGGTGGGGCTTACACCGGGGAGCTGTTTTTT. Its translation is CASSVRGGAYTGELFF.

This clonotype was recorded at least ten times. The J gene is TRBJ2-7, the V gene TRBV5-1; tentative D call: TRBD1 (5 bases). CDR1 and CDR2 (germline): SGHRS, YFSETQ. Trimming took off 4 bases at V and 3 bases at J, with 20 bases between the two ends. The CDR3 length is 16 residues. The CDR3 nucleotides are TGCGCCAGCAGCGTGGGGAACACAGGAAGTTACTACGAGCAGTACTTC. Its translation: CASSVGNTGSYYEQYF.

Remarks on this clonotype: An end of the junction does not agree with germline; a read error may underlie this. The J gene is TRBJ2-7, the V gene TRBV10-2; the D is unclear. Looked up from germline, CDR1 is WSHSY and CDR2 is SAAADI. This CDR3 is built from 13 residues. The CDR3 reads CASSLLKPYEQYF. CDR3 bases: TGTGCCAGCAGTTTGTTGAAACCCTACGAGCAGTACTTC.

This clonotype appeared many times. The chain recombines TRBV19 with TRBJ2-7; possibly TRBD2 for D (5 bases). This CDR3 spans 14 amino acids. V lost 5 bases and J lost 5, with 16 bases in between. Germline V lookup: CDR1 LNHDA, CDR2 SQIVND (reference sequence). The CDR3 loop reads CASSPGGSADEQYF. The CDR3 region has the DNA TGTGCCAGTAGTCCCGGAGGATCGGCGGACGAGCAGTACTTC.

The V call is TRBV10-3, the J call TRBJ2-7; D is unclear. This CDR3 region has 11 residues. Germline-derived CDR1 and CDR2 are ENHRY and SYGVKD. Deletions cut 5 bases from V and 5 bases from J, with 7 bases between. The CDR3 protein is CAISIYNEQYF. The DNA of the CDR3 is TGTGCCATCAGTATATACAACGAGCAGTACTTC.

This clonotype was seen a handful of times. J is TRBJ2-7 and V is TRBV2; D unclear. V lost 2 bases to trimming and J lost 1 base, with 6 bases between them. Germline V gives CDR1 SNHLY, CDR2 FYNNEI. This CDR3 contains 13 residues. The CDR3 region has the DNA TGTGCCAGCAGTGAACTGGAATCCTACGAGCAGTACTTC. Its translation: CASSELESYEQYF.

This clonotype was seen repeatedly, ten times or more. The chain joins TRBV14 to TRBJ1-2, with no clear D. Between the trimmed V and J ends, which lost 0 bases and 4 bases, there was a span of 9 bases. This CDR3 is 14 amino acids long. CDR1 is SGHDN, CDR2 FVKESK, per germline. CDR3 sequence (DNA): TGTGCCAGCAGCCAAGATCGGCAGCCCTATGGCTACACCTTC. It specifies CASSQDRQPYGYTF.

The chain employs TRBV20-1 and TRBJ2-7; 11 bases match TRBD1. In germline, CDR1 is DFQATT, CDR2 SNEGSKA (reference sequence). The CDR3 covers 14 residues. Trimming took 2 bases from V and 7 from J; bases not matched to a gene: 7. CDR3 sequence: CSARRPGTGGEQYF. The CDR3 bases are TGCAGTGCTAGACGCCCCGGGACAGGGGGAGAGCAGTACTTC.

V usage is TRBV25-1 and J usage is TRBJ1-4; D call uncertain. Per the germline V gene, CDR1 is MGHDK and CDR2 is SYGVNS. CDR3 length: 10 amino acids. Trimming cost V 8 bases and J 8 bases, with 6 bases left between them. CDR3 DNA sequence: TGTGCCAGCTGGGCGGAAAAACTGTTTTTT. Protein: CASWAEKLFF.

This clonotype was found many times. V is TRBV5-5 and J is TRBJ2-7; 7 bases are shared with TRBD1. J was trimmed by 1 base and V by 4 bases; bases with no gene match: 5. This CDR3 region has 14 residues. Germline V lookup: CDR1 SGHKS, CDR2 YYEKEE (reference sequence). In nucleotides, the CDR3 is TGTGCCAGCAGCGCCCCGGACAGGTCCTACGAGCAGTACTTC. It is translated as CASSAPDRSYEQYF.

The sample holds a few counts of this clonotype. The chain combines TRBV9 with TRBJ2-2; 7 bases are a match to TRBD1. The CDR3 covers 14 residues. Trimming cost V 4 bases and J 6 bases; bases outside gene matches: 6. Germline lookup yields CDR1 SGDLS and CDR2 YYNGEE. The CDR3 protein is CASSSLTGPGELFF. Written as DNA, the CDR3 is TGTGCCAGCAGCTCACTGACAGGGCCCGGGGAGCTGTTTTTT.

The rearrangement links TRBV20-1 to TRBJ2-7; 7 bases align to TRBD1. V dropped 4 bases and J dropped 3; count of bases not matched to a gene: 9. Germline V gene lookup returns CDR1 DFQATT and CDR2 SNEGSKA (reference sequence). The CDR3 runs to 14 residues. CDR3 sequence (DNA): TGCAGTGCTACGCCGGGACAGCTTAACTACGAGCAGTACTTC. Amino acid sequence: CSATPGQLNYEQYF.

Concerning this clonotype itself: This may stem from a read error, because a much larger clone lies one nucleotide away. J is TRBJ2-7 and V is TRBV7-9; D gene ambiguous. The V gene lost 2 bases and the J gene lost 10 bases, with 9 bases spanning the gap. The CDR3 covers 11 residues. The germline V gene has CDR1 SEHNR and CDR2 FQNEAQ (reference sequence). CDR3 region: CASSLWPTQYF. DNA of the CDR3: TGTGCCAGCAGCTTATGGCCTACCCAGTACTTC.

This clonotype was detected many times. The chain recombines TRBV24-1 with TRBJ1-5; tentatively, D is TRBD1 (5 bases). Germline V gene sequence: CDR1 KGHDR, CDR2 SFDVKD. Trimming took off 9 bases at V and 3 bases at J, with 14 bases between the two ends. The CDR3 is 14 amino acids. CDR3 protein: CATSRGGNNQPQHF. In DNA, the CDR3 is TGTGCCACCTCCCGGGGGGGTAACAATCAGCCCCAGCATTTT.

This clonotype was picked up many times. V gene TRBV29-1 combines with J gene TRBJ1-5; 7 bases match TRBD1. Germline lookup yields CDR1 SQVTM and CDR2 ANQGSEA. The CDR3 loop spans 14 amino acids. Trimming took 6 bases from V and 2 from J; bases not matched to a gene: 7. The CDR3 region is CSVETGVGNQPQHF. The DNA for the CDR3 is TGCAGCGTCGAAACAGGGGTCGGCAATCAGCCCCAGCATTTT.

This clonotype was recorded at least ten times. V usage is TRBV15 and J usage is TRBJ1-3, with D possibly matching TRBD1 (6 bases). V was trimmed by 5 bases and J by 2 bases, leaving 10 bases between them. Germline CDR1 reads LNHNV; CDR2 reads YYDKDF (reference sequence). CDR3 length: 14 amino acids. The CDR3 nucleotides are TGTGCCACCAGCTCAGGGGTTACTGGAAACACCATATATTTT. Its protein is CATSSGVTGNTIYF.

There are many counts of this clonotype. The CDR3 protein is CASSLGGPHTGELFF. In DNA form, the CDR3 reads TGTGCCAGCAGCTTGGGGGGGCCACACACCGGGGAGCTGTTTTTT. The V call is TRBV11-2, the J call TRBJ2-2; perhaps TRBD2 as D (7 bases). This CDR3 contains 15 residues. Trimming took off 3 bases at V and 3 bases at J, with 11 bases between the two ends. The germline CDR1 and CDR2 sequences are SGHAT and FQNNGV.

Points on this clonotype: This may be a read error, as it is one base from a much larger clone. The DNA of the CDR3 is TGTGCCAGCAGCAGCACCAGGCAGGGTGGAGAGACCCAGTACTTC. This translates into CASSSTRQGGETQYF. The V and J genes are TRBV7-9 and TRBJ2-5; possibly TRBD1 for D (5 bases). V lost 5 bases to trimming and J lost 4 bases, with 17 bases between them. Germline loops: CDR1 SEHNR, CDR2 FQNEAQ (reference sequence). The CDR3 is 15 amino acids.